This is a list of T cell receptor beta chains from one sample in a study of cytomegalovirus exposure and HLA in healthy donors. Assay used: immunoSEQ multiplex PCR; TCRdb lists only in-frame clones, some missing. The table has around 110,000 clones, about 80% seen once. Sequencing was performed on PBMCs. These receptors were taken from a man aged 25-40 years in good health and CMV-seropositive. Both conserved end residues are part of each CDR3. D genes are given only for firm matches. For some rows the clone size is stated as once, few or many, or as a class when expanded; others skip it.

TRBV7-2	.	14	TRBJ2-3	.	CASSRDFAGDTQYF	TGTGCCAGCAGCCGGGACTTCGCGGGAGATACGCAGTATTTT
TRBV5-1	.	15	TRBJ2-4	.	CASSPPGLEKNSQYF	TGCGCCAGCAGCCCGCCTGGGTTGGAAAAAAACAGTCAGTACTTC
TRBV30	TRBD2	14	TRBJ2-2	few	CAWSPGLASGELFF	TGTGCCTGGAGTCCGGGACTAGCGTCCGGGGAGCTGTTTTTT
TRBV11-2	TRBD1	17	TRBJ1-1	few	CASSSKTATGVEPKHLF	TGTGCCAGCAGCTCGAAGACCGCGACAGGGGTAGAACCAAAACACCTTTTT
TRBV5-8	.	14	TRBJ2-2	once	CASSFIGGTGELFF	TGTGCCAGCAGCTTTATAGGGGGTACCGGGGAGCTGTTTTTT
TRBV6-1	TRBD1	15	TRBJ1-2	.	CASSSGTGGDYGYTF	TGTGCCAGCAGTTCCGGGACAGGGGGCGACTATGGCTACACCTTC
TRBV7-9	.	12	TRBJ1-1	.	CSSSLVALEAFF	TGTTCCAGCAGCTTAGTAGCCCTGGAAGCTTTCTTT
TRBV5-1	.	16	TRBJ1-4	.	CASSLVSGATNEKLFF	TGCGCCAGCAGCTTGGTTTCGGGAGCGACTAATGAAAAACTGTTTTTT
TRBV6-4	TRBD2	15	TRBJ2-3	once	CASSDRAGGLDTQYF	TGTGCCAGCAGTGACCGAGCGGGGGGATTAGATACGCAGTATTTT
TRBV27	TRBD1	14	TRBJ2-7	few	CASSFGTGLYEQYF	TGTGCCAGCAGTTTCGGGACAGGGCTATACGAGCAGTACTTC
TRBV6-6	TRBD2	16	TRBJ2-5	.	CASSSQLAGGPETQYF	TGTGCCAGCAGTAGCCAACTAGCGGGGGGGCCGGAGACCCAGTACTTC